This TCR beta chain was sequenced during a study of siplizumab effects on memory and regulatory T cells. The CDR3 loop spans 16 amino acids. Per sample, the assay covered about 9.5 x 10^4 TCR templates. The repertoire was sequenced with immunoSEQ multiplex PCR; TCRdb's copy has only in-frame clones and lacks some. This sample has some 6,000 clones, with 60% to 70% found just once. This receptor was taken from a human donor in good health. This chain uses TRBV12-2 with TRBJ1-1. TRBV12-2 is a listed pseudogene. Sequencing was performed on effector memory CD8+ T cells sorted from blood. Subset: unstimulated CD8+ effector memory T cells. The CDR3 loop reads CASRLLGGGSNTEAFF. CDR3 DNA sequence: TGTGCAAGTCGCCTCCTGGGGGGCGGCTCGAACACTGAAGCTTTCTTT.